What follows is one TCR beta chain and its context. Its specific antigen is unknown. No much larger clonotype is one base removed from it; base qualities were not supplied. Donors were healthy HIV-negative adults with no recently reported acute infections or vaccinations. Every donor was a Caucasian adult living in Nashville, Tennessee, USA. CD4+ T cells were enriched through magnetic negative selection, after which naive cells were positively selected on CD45RA and the remaining negative fraction served as the memory subset. Blood was collected by leukapheresis, and PBMCs were isolated by Ficoll-Histopaque density gradient centrifugation and then cryopreserved in liquid nitrogen vapor phase. Analytical flow cytometry was used to check the purity and quantity of each magnetically sorted T cell population. Genomic DNA was isolated from every sorted fraction and measured by UV absorbance on a Nanodrop 2000c.

CDR3 length: 14 amino acids, cysteine to phenylalanine. Just the 42-base CDR3 DNA is kept, in frame starting at base 1. V loses 1 base, J loses 7 bases, and the germline ends lie 12 bases apart. Sequences SGHRS (CDR1) and YFSETQ (CDR2) are obtained from the germline V gene. This record comes from a study of shared clonotypes between healthy human individuals (TCRdb year 2020). Context from the whole study: The cohort included a few men and two women between 18 and 49 years of age. To increase sequencing depth and limit assay-specific biases, different laboratories used diverse techniques to prepare libraries and sequence TCR repertoires. Each donor's leukapheresis produced roughly between roughly 0.85 and 10 billion PBMCs. For each donor, three plates each were used for CD4 naive and CD4 memory, two plates were used for CD8 naive, and one plate was used for CD8 memory. To estimate repertoire size and how much clonotypes are shared between individuals, the study performed deep sequencing of blood TCR repertoires from about five healthy adults.

Results and caveats for the whole study, not just this receptor: Only blood was sampled, and tissue TCR repertoires likely differ from those in blood. Even with the large sequencing depth, rarefaction of the sorted-subset datasets indicated that sequencing was incomplete. Because the study included a small number of donors, the genetic and exposure-history diversity represented was limited. Larger estimated clonotype richness was generally found for naive subsets than for memory subsets. Approximately 5% of naive CD4, around 3.6% of naive CD8, roughly 2.5% of memory CD4, and more than 0.35% of memory CD8 clonotypes were shared across a few donors. Higher generation probabilities were observed for clonotypes shared by all four sorted-subset donors than for non-shared clonotypes. Based on pairwise subsampling, the degree of clonotype sharing among donors was expected to be affected by sequencing depth.

Using the deep immunoSEQ assay, TCR CDR3 regions were amplified from genomic DNA by multiplex PCR. For each cell subset, the extracted genomic DNA was distributed evenly across all wells of several immunoSEQ 96-well plates, and each plate served as one replicate. Each replicate PCR for sorted subsets received 200 ng genomic DNA, equal to about 30,000 T cell genomes. Purified libraries were quantified with a Qubit 3.0 fluorometer, sized on a Bioanalyzer 2100, and re-quantified with the KAPA Library Quantification kit. Each immunoSEQ 96-well plate was sequenced on its own single-read 150-cycle Illumina NextSeq 550 flow cell. The paper's data handling went like this. Because the immunoSEQ output held only junctional sequences and lacked quality scores, the filtering could not match the filtering applied to full-length reads. Sequences were annotated with PyIR, a Python wrapper for IgBLAST v1.9, and V/J genes and CDR3 were assigned using IMGT germline references. Any read was removed if the V/J assignment was weak (E-value above 1e-6), the CDR3 was missing, or the read contained stop codons, out-of-frame junctions, or ambiguous translated residues. V3J clonotypes were defined as sequences sharing an identical inferred V gene, J gene, and CDR3 amino acid sequence. Percentage overlap between repertoires was computed as shared unique clonotypes divided by the size of the smaller repertoire. Richness of each repertoire was evaluated using RTK rarefaction, the Chao1 estimator, and Recon v2.1 estimates of unobserved clonotypes. OLGA was used to compute generation probabilities for all TCRbeta clonotypes that the gDNA method yielded from a handful of donors. What TCRdb holds here is the immuneACCESS table cut down to in-frame rearrangements. Part of the clones is not present; checked against another copy, under half of the missing clones reflect an unresolved V gene, and the others are unexplained. That table supplies the V and J calls and clone size; D and trimming were determined from the DNA. The sample table holds 2 million to 2.5 million clones, of which 90% to 95% were seen once. In total, the top ten clones hold approximately 0.13% of the sample.

The clonotype originates from a man between 18 and 35 years old in good health. The rearranged segments are TRBV5-1 and TRBJ1-5, with TRBD1 tentatively as D gene (6 bases match). The sequencing input was naive CD4+ T cells sorted from blood. The sample's cell subset or site, from its label and the paper: CD45RA+ positively selected. The base sequence is TGCGCCAGCAGCTTGATGGACAGTCAACAGCCCCAGCATTTT. This codes for CASSLMDSQQPQHF. When the CDR3 is completed using the reference TRBV5-1 and TRBJ1-5 genes on either side, the full variable domain is KAGVTQTPRYLIKTRGQQVTLSCSPISGHRSVSWYQQTPGQGLQFLFEYFSETQRNKGNFPGRFSGRQFSNSRSEMNVSTLELGDSALYLCASSLMDSQQPQHFGDGTRLSIL.